This passage covers 27 T cell receptor beta chains from one sample sequenced in a study of CD8 T cells in ankylosing spondylitis. MiXCR, applied by TCRdb to the 5' RACE reads, yields one record per CDR3 protein. The table includes roughly 700,000 distinct CDR3 sequences, roughly 19% detected once. Overall study findings and caveats: A TCR beta motif of under 10 highly homologous variants appeared characteristic of ankylosing spondylitis blood.

Their antigen targets remain unknown. The sample was blood, either unsorted or a sorted T cell fraction (not recorded which). The source is a male donor with ankylosing spondylitis.

This clonotype was observed a few times. The V call is TRBV10-3, the J call TRBJ1-5; possible D gene TRBD1, 5 bases. V lost 10 bases to trimming and J lost 7 bases, with 20 bases between them. Germline V CDR1 and CDR2: ENHRY, SYGVKD. The CDR3 length is 14 residues. The CDR3 spells CATARLGAEQPQHF. CDR3 in DNA: TGTGCCACCGCCCGGCTAGGGGCCGAGCAGCCCCAGCATTTT.

This clonotype was recorded many times. J is TRBJ2-1 and V is TRBV12-3 or TRBV12-4; D may be TRBD1 (5 bases). This CDR3 comprises 14 residues. Trimming stripped 5 bases from V and 4 bases from J, with 12 bases between. The CDR3 sequence is CASSTEQEYNEQFF. CDR3 nucleotide sequence: TGTGCCAGCAGTACTGAACAGGAATACAATGAGCAGTTCTTC.

The chain has TRBV11-1 and TRBJ2-7; TRBD1 aligns across 8 bases. Looked up from germline, CDR1 is SGHAT and CDR2 is FQDESV (reference sequence). The CDR3 covers 14 residues. J was trimmed by 0 bases and V by 5 bases; bases with no gene match: 3. The CDR3 protein is CASSKTGVSYEQYF. The CDR3 DNA reads as TGTGCCAGCAGCAAGACAGGGGTCTCCTACGAGCAGTACTTC.

The chain carries TRBV5-1 and TRBJ2-2; 11 positions match TRBD2. The CDR3 length is 16 residues. Trimming cost V 1 base and J 4 bases; bases outside gene matches: 3. Per germline, CDR1 SGHRS and CDR2 YFSETQ. The CDR3 DNA sequence: TGCGCCAGCAGCTTGACTAGCGGGAGTCTCACCGGGGAGCTGTTTTTT. It yields the protein CASSLTSGSLTGELFF.

This clonotype has more than one count but fewer than ten. V and J are TRBV29-1 and TRBJ1-2; D uncertain. Between the trimmed V and J ends, which lost 6 bases and 4 bases, there was a span of 15 bases. The germline CDR1 and CDR2 sequences are SQVTM and ANQGSEA. CDR3 length: 13 amino acids. The CDR3 region has the DNA TGCAGCGTACGCCTGGGGTCGCGCTATGGCTACACCTTC. It specifies CSVRLGSRYGYTF.

This clonotype was detected a few times. The chain recombines TRBV20-1 with TRBJ1-2; D uncertain. The germline V gene encodes CDR1 DFQATT and CDR2 SNEGSKA (reference sequence). Trimming removed 3 bases at V and 1 base at J, with 12 bases between. This CDR3 comprises 14 residues. Written as DNA, the CDR3 is TGCAGTGCTAGTAGGCAGGCGTTTAACTATGGCTACACCTTC. Encoded protein: CSASRQAFNYGYTF.

The table lists this clonotype with many counts. CDR3 sequence reads: CSVDGGDEKLFF. CDR3 DNA sequence: TGCAGCGTTGACGGAGGGGATGAAAAACTGTTTTTT. This chain joins TRBV29-1 and TRBJ1-4; perhaps TRBD1 as D (5 bases). V was trimmed by 3 bases and J by 6 bases, leaving 8 bases between them. The CDR3 loop spans 12 amino acids. The germline V gene has CDR1 SQVTM and CDR2 ANQGSEA.

In this sample, this clonotype turned up a few times. The V call is TRBV2, the J call TRBJ2-7, with D possibly being TRBD1 (5 bases). The germline V gene encodes CDR1 SNHLY and CDR2 FYNNEI. The CDR3 runs to 14 residues. V was pared by 6 bases and J by 3 bases, with 15 bases between. CDR3 region: CASRDGAVNYEQYF. The CDR3 region has the DNA TGTGCCAGCAGGGATGGGGCGGTAAACTACGAGCAGTACTTC.

This clonotype was seen only a few times. The chain employs TRBV11-2 and TRBJ2-3, with 13 bases lining up with TRBD2. CDR3 length equals 17 residues. V trimming: 3 bases; J trimming: 4 bases; junction bases outside the gene matches: 7. Germline V gene lookup returns CDR1 SGHAT and CDR2 FQNNGV. CDR3 bases: TGTGCCAGCAGCTTCTCCGGGACTAGCGGGGTCGCAGATACGCAGTATTTT. Protein product: CASSFSGTSGVADTQYF.

Only a few counts were recorded for this clonotype. V and J are TRBV21-1 and TRBJ2-1; the table's D call, TRBD2, was not checked against the DNA. TRBV21-1 is a recognized pseudogene. The CDR3 spans 17 residues. The CDR3: CASSNLAGGESYNEQFF. The CDR3 coding sequence is TGTGCCAGCAGCAACCTAGCGGGAGGAGAATCCTACAATGAGCAGTTCTTC.

The chain carries TRBV7-3 and TRBJ2-1; D tentatively fits TRBD1 or TRBD2 (6 bases each). The germline V and J ends were trimmed by 1 base and 8 bases, with 9 bases remaining between them. This CDR3 contains 13 residues. The germline gives CDR1 SGHTA, CDR2 FQGTGA. The CDR3 reads CASSLNRDYEQFF. The CDR3 bases are TGTGCCAGCAGCTTAAACAGGGACTATGAGCAGTTCTTC.

In its sample, this clonotype was seen a few times. V and J are TRBV29-1 and TRBJ2-4; D is undetermined. CDR3 length: 14 amino acids. The germline gives CDR1 SQVTM, CDR2 ANQGSEA. V lost 0 bases to trimming and J lost 0 bases, with 6 bases between them. The CDR3 nucleotides read TGCAGCGTTGAAGATCGGCTAGCCAAAAACATTCAGTACTTC. As protein: CSVEDRLAKNIQYF.

This clonotype showed up just a few times. The chain employs TRBV7-9 and TRBJ2-2; D may correspond to TRBD1 or TRBD2 (5 bases each). The CDR3 spans 14 residues. The germline gives CDR1 SEHNR, CDR2 FQNEAQ (reference sequence). V shed 4 bases and J shed 2 bases, with 8 bases lying between them. CDR3 region: CASSWGRNTGELFF. The DNA of the CDR3 is TGTGCCAGCAGCTGGGGACGTAACACCGGGGAGCTGTTTTTT.

This chain joins TRBV6-2 or TRBV6-3 and TRBJ2-5, with a possible D match to TRBD2 (5 bases). The CDR3 sequence is 17 residues long. V dropped 0 bases and J dropped 5 bases, with 19 bases sitting between them. Germline CDR1 and CDR2: MNHEY and SVGEGT. The CDR3 DNA reads TGTGCCAGCAGTTACTCGAAGGCTAGCTTTAACGTGGAGACCCAGTACTTC. It specifies CASSYSKASFNVETQYF.

This chain uses TRBV20-1 with TRBJ2-1; 7 bases fit TRBD1. This CDR3 has 14 residues. CDR1 and CDR2 from the germline V gene are DFQATT and SNEGSKA (reference sequence). J gave up 4 bases and V 4 bases, and 7 bases lay outside the gene matches. CDR3 protein: CSAKPGQRYNEQFF. CDR3 DNA sequence: TGCAGTGCTAAACCGGGACAGAGATACAATGAGCAGTTCTTC.

Only a few counts were recorded for this clonotype. The rearrangement joins TRBV13 to TRBJ2-1; 9 bases fit TRBD2. The junction had 5 bases not matched to a gene; V was cut back by 2 bases and J by 9 bases. In germline, CDR1 is PRHDT, CDR2 FYEKMQ (reference sequence). The CDR3 is 14 residues long. The DNA of the CDR3 is TGTGCCAGCAGCTTACCTAGCGGGATGGCTGAGCAGTTCTTC. Translated, it gives CASSLPSGMAEQFF.

This clonotype was seen many times. This rearrangement joins TRBV3-1 to TRBJ2-2; TRBD2 matches 11 bases. J was trimmed by 6 bases and V by 0 bases; bases with no gene match: 0. Germline V lookup: CDR1 LGHDT, CDR2 YNNKEL (reference sequence). This CDR3 has 15 residues. The CDR3 sequence: CASSQDSGGAGELFF. The CDR3 DNA follows: TGTGCCAGCAGCCAAGATAGCGGGGGGGCCGGGGAGCTGTTTTTT.

The chain combines TRBV4-3 with TRBJ2-5; 8 bases are shared with TRBD1. Trimming cost V 6 bases and J 3 bases; bases outside gene matches: 6. The germline V gene encodes CDR1 LGHNA and CDR2 YSLEER. The length of the CDR3 is 14 residues. For the CDR3, the DNA is TGCGCCAGCAGTCCTGGACAGGGTGAAGAGACCCAGTACTTC. Encoded protein: CASSPGQGEETQYF.

V and J are TRBV28 and TRBJ2-6; no reliable D call. Germline values: CDR1 MDHEN, CDR2 SYDVKM. The germline V and J ends were trimmed by 4 bases and 2 bases, with 9 bases remaining between them. The CDR3 totals 15 residues. The CDR3 DNA is TGTGCCAGCAGTTCCGGGTTCCCTGGGGCCAACGTCCTGACTTTC. This translates into CASSSGFPGANVLTF.

The chain carries TRBV7-8 and TRBJ2-7; no firm D call. Germline V CDR1 and CDR2: SGHVS, FQNEAQ. The length of the CDR3 is 12 residues. V lost 5 bases and J lost 2, with 7 bases in between. CDR3 sequence reads: CASSPDPYEQYF. In DNA, the CDR3 is TGTGCCAGCAGCCCGGACCCCTACGAGCAGTACTTC.

V usage is TRBV6-1 and J usage is TRBJ1-5; D call uncertain. The CDR3 runs to 14 residues. V shed 1 base and J shed 3 bases, with 7 bases lying between them. The germline V gene encodes CDR1 MNHNS and CDR2 SASEGT. Here the CDR3 DNA reads TGTGCCAGCAGTGAAGGTTGGAACAATCAGCCCCAGCATTTT. It codes for CASSEGWNNQPQHF.

There are a few counts of this clonotype. The rearrangement uses TRBV7-2 and TRBJ1-1, with a weak D call TRBD1 (6 bases). Germline lookup yields CDR1 SGHTA and CDR2 FQGNSA. V was pared by 1 base and J by 5 bases, with 11 bases between. The CDR3 consists of 14 residues. The CDR3 loop reads CASSLEGVSTEAFF. Here the CDR3 DNA reads TGTGCCAGCAGCTTAGAGGGGGTTAGTACTGAAGCTTTCTTT.

The V and J genes are TRBV4-3 and TRBJ2-7; 9 bases fit TRBD2. Trimming removed 3 bases from V and 1 base from J; junction bases left unmatched: 1. Germline loops: CDR1 LGHNA, CDR2 YSLEER. The CDR3 loop spans 14 amino acids. The CDR3: CASSHLAGSYEQYF. The CDR3 DNA is TGCGCCAGCAGCCACCTAGCGGGGTCCTACGAGCAGTACTTC.

This clonotype was picked up a small number of times. The chain employs TRBV9 and TRBJ2-1; 7 bases agree with TRBD2. V lost 4 bases to trimming and J lost 0 bases; unmatched junction nucleotides: 10. Germline assignment: CDR1 SGDLS and CDR2 YYNGEE. The CDR3 is 17 residues long. DNA of the CDR3: TGTGCCAGCAGCACCGGGGCGGGGGACCTCTCCTACAATGAGCAGTTCTTC. Protein: CASSTGAGDLSYNEQFF. The entire variable domain, with the rest obtained from reference TRBV9 and TRBJ2-1, is as follows: DSGVTQTPKHLITATGQRVTLRCSPRSGDLSVYWYQQSLDQGLQFLIQYYNGEERAKGNILERFSAQQFPDLHSELNLSSLELGDSALYFCASSTGAGDLSYNEQFFGPGTRLTVL.

The CDR3 sequence is CSAAPGAKNTEAFF. CDR3 nucleotides: TGCAGTGCTGCTCCAGGGGCCAAGAACACTGAAGCTTTCTTT. The chain is built from TRBV20-1 and TRBJ1-1, with a weak D call TRBD1 (6 bases). Germline lookup yields CDR1 DFQATT and CDR2 SNEGSKA (reference sequence). Trimming pared 5 bases from V and 1 base from J, leaving 14 bases between. The CDR3 spans 14 residues.

This rearrangement joins TRBV7-9 to TRBJ1-2; 12 bases are a match to TRBD1. Trimming cost V 8 bases and J 3 bases; bases outside gene matches: 7. This CDR3 has 15 amino acids. Germline loops: CDR1 SEHNR, CDR2 FQNEAQ (reference sequence). CDR3 residues: CASGGQGALDYGYTF. For the CDR3, the DNA is TGTGCCAGCGGGGGACAGGGGGCTTTGGACTATGGCTACACCTTC.

The chain links TRBV20-1 to TRBJ2-3, with no clear D. The germline V and J ends were trimmed by 5 bases and 7 bases, with 10 bases remaining between them. This CDR3 contains 11 residues. Germline CDR1 DFQATT, CDR2 SNEGSKA (reference sequence). CDR3 amino acids: CSAGRAYTQYF. The CDR3 coding sequence is TGCAGTGCTGGTCGAGCATATACGCAGTATTTT.